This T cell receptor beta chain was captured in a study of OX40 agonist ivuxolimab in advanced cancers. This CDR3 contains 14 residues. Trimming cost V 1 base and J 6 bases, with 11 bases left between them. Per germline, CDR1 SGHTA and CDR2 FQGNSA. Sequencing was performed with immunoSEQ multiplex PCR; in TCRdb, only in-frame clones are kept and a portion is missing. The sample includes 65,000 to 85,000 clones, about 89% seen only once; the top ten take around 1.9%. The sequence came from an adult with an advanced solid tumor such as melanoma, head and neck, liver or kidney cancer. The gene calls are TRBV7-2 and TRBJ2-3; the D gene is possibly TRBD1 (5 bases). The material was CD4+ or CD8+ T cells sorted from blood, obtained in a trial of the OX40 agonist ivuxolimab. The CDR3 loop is CASSLGAWGDTQYF. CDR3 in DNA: TGTGCCAGCAGCTTAGGGGCATGGGGCGATACGCAGTATTTT.